Shown below are 13 T cell receptor beta chains from a single sample sequenced in a study of shared clonotypes between healthy human individuals. Assay used: immunoSEQ multiplex PCR; TCRdb lists only in-frame clones, some missing. The repertoire includes about 2.1 million clones, roughly 93% of them detected once, and around 1.7% sits in the top ten. As defined, naive CD8 cells were CD45RO-negative and positively selected for CCR7, with terminally differentiated effector memory CD45RA+ cells excluded. The sequenced sample consisted of naive CD8+ T cells from PBMCs. These receptors originate from a man aged 18 to 29 in good health. Some clones in this sample may be carry-over from other donors' samples.

This clone was picked up one time. This chain's CDR3 is CASSYSPSSYEQYF. In nucleotides, the CDR3 is TGTGCCAGCAGTTACTCCCCTAGCTCCTACGAGCAGTACTTC. This sequence joins TRBV6-5 and TRBJ2-7; D gene uncertain. V was cut by 0 bases and J by 0 bases, with 6 bases left in between. Germline V gives CDR1 MNHEY, CDR2 SVGAGI. The CDR3 spans 14 residues.

This chain connects TRBV19 to TRBJ2-1; TRBD1 aligns across 10 bases. V lost 6 bases and J lost 8; bases outside the gene matches: 13. The germline V gene encodes CDR1 LNHDA and CDR2 SQIVND (reference sequence). This CDR3 comprises 16 residues. The DNA of the CDR3 is TGTGCCAGTAGCCGGGCCGGGACAGGGGTCTCCGATGAGCAGTTCTTC. Residues: CASSRAGTGVSDEQFF.

Written as DNA, the CDR3 is TGTGCCAGCAGTTTACCCCCGGGCACTGAAGCTTTCTTT. Translation gives CASSLPPGTEAFF. The V call is TRBV28, the J call TRBJ1-1; D is unclear. V lost 2 bases, J lost 4 bases, and 8 bases lay in between. CDR3 size: 13 residues. CDR1 is MDHEN and CDR2 is SYDVKM in the germline V gene.

This clone was picked up one time. The chain carries TRBV4-2 and TRBJ2-3, with no clear D. Trimming pared 4 bases from V and 1 base from J, leaving 9 bases between. The CDR3 spans 14 residues. Germline CDR1 is LGHNA and CDR2 is YNFKEQ. CDR3 DNA: TGTGCCAGCAGCCCCATTCATGGCACAGATACGCAGTATTTT. Protein: CASSPIHGTDTQYF.

V is TRBV28 and J is TRBJ1-3; tentative D call: TRBD1 (6 bases). The CDR3 runs to 15 residues. Germline-derived CDR1 and CDR2 are MDHEN and SYDVKM. Trimming removed 4 bases from V and 2 bases from J, with 12 bases in between. In DNA form, the CDR3 reads TGTGCCAGCAGTTCTGGATACAGGGCTGGAAACACCATATATTTT. Translation: CASSSGYRAGNTIYF.

The J gene is TRBJ2-7, the V gene TRBV6-5, with a possible D match to TRBD2 (5 bases). Germline V gene lookup returns CDR1 MNHEY and CDR2 SVGAGI. The CDR3 totals 14 residues. The V end lost 2 bases, the J end lost 1 base, and 9 bases lay between the germline ends. Here the CDR3 DNA reads TGTGCCAGCAGTTACGATGGGGAGTCCTACGAGCAGTACTTC. Protein: CASSYDGESYEQYF.

The J gene is TRBJ2-7, the V gene TRBV27; TRBD2 matches at 9 bases. There are 15 residues in the CDR3. With V trimmed by 6 bases and J by 5 bases, 11 bases remained unmatched. Per the germline V gene, CDR1 is MNHEY and CDR2 is SMNVEV (reference sequence). The CDR3 loop reads CASSGGTSGFNEQYF. CDR3 sequence (DNA): TGTGCCAGCAGCGGGGGAACTAGCGGGTTTAACGAGCAGTACTTC.

The gene calls are TRBV28 and TRBJ2-7; no definite D call. Trimming removed 1 base from V and 5 bases from J, with 9 bases in between. This CDR3 contains 13 residues. Germline V gives CDR1 MDHEN, CDR2 SYDVKM. The CDR3 protein is CASSLSGLHEQYF. CDR3 sequence (DNA): TGTGCCAGCAGTTTATCGGGTCTCCACGAGCAGTACTTC. The whole variable domain, remainder taken from reference TRBV28 and TRBJ2-7, is DVKVTQSSRYLVKRTGEKVFLECVQDMDHENMFWYRQDPGLGLRLIYFSYDVKMKEKGDIPEGYSVSREKKERFSLILESASTNQTSMYLCASSLSGLHEQYFGPGTRLTVT.

J is TRBJ2-7 and V is TRBV13, with a possible D match to TRBD1 (7 bases). Germline CDR1 is PRHDT and CDR2 is FYEKMQ (reference sequence). V was trimmed by 5 bases and J by 1 base, leaving 15 bases between them. The CDR3 is made up of 15 amino acids. DNA for the CDR3: TGTGCCAGCAGCCGCGGACAGGAGGGGTCCTACGAGCAGTACTTC. Translation: CASSRGQEGSYEQYF.

This chain joins TRBV28 and TRBJ2-7; a possible D gene is TRBD1 (6 bases). Trimming left V 2 bases short and J 2 bases short, with 10 bases between. This CDR3 is built from 14 residues. The germline V gene encodes CDR1 MDHEN and CDR2 SYDVKM. The CDR3 sequence is CASSLQGTAYEQYF. In DNA, the CDR3 is TGTGCCAGCAGTTTACAGGGGACGGCCTACGAGCAGTACTTC.

This sequence joins TRBV5-1 and TRBJ2-1; 10 nucleotides agree with TRBD2. This CDR3 spans 15 amino acids. CDR1 is SGHRS and CDR2 is YFSETQ in the germline V gene. Unmatched junction bases numbered 1, after V lost 4 bases and J lost 0 bases. CDR3 loop: CASSRTSGSYNEQFF. CDR3 coding DNA: TGCGCCAGCAGCCGGACTAGCGGCTCCTACAATGAGCAGTTCTTC.

V gene TRBV10-2 combines with J gene TRBJ1-4, with D unresolved. CDR3 length: 13 residues. V dropped 10 bases and J dropped 11 bases, with 20 bases sitting between them. Germline CDR1 WSHSY, CDR2 SAAADI. CDR3 amino acids: CATRPEGLEKLFF. Written as DNA, the CDR3 is TGCGCCACCAGACCAGAGGGATTAGAGAAACTGTTTTTT.

Concerning this clone: In the same sample, other DNA sequences code for this CDR3. The J gene is TRBJ1-1, the V gene TRBV27, with a tentative D call TRBD1 (6 bases). Germline V gene lookup returns CDR1 MNHEY and CDR2 SMNVEV (reference sequence). V was cut by 3 bases and J by 4 bases, with 12 bases left in between. The CDR3 has 14 residues. CDR3 sequence reads: CASSLLGGVTEAFF. In DNA, the CDR3 is TGTGCCAGCAGTTTGCTAGGGGGTGTCACTGAAGCTTTCTTT.